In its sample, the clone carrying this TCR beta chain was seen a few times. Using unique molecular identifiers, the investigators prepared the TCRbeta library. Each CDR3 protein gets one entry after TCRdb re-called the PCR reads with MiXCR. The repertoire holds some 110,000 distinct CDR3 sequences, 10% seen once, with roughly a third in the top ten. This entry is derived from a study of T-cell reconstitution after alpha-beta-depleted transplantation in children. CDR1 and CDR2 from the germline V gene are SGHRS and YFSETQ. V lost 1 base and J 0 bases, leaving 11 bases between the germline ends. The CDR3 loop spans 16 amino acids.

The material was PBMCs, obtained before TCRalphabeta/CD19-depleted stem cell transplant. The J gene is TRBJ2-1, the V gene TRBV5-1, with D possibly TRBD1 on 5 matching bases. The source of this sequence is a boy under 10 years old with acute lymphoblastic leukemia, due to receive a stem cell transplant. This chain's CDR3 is CASSLTTGYSYNEQFF. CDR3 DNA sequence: TGCGCCAGCAGCTTGACTACAGGATACTCCTACAATGAGCAGTTCTTC.